This T cell receptor beta chain was identified during a study of T-cell memory formation after mild COVID-19. The CDR3 runs to 14 residues. Unmatched junction bases numbered 3, after V lost 3 bases and J lost 8 bases. CDR1 and CDR2 (germline): SEHNR, FQNEAQ (reference sequence). Sample barcodes and UMIs were carried by the TCR alpha and TCR beta cDNA libraries that 5'RACE generated with constant-segment primers. TCRdb processed the 5' RACE reads anew with MiXCR; each CDR3 protein has one entry. Among under 200,000 distinct CDR3 sequences listed, around 30% were seen once. This clonotype was seen more than once but under ten times.

The sequenced sample consisted of PBMCs or a T cell subset sorted from them (not recorded which). The chain links TRBV7-9 to TRBJ1-4; 10 bases fit TRBD1. The clonotype originates from an adult woman who had mild COVID-19 (a few samples of this study predate the infection). Cell type and time point are not known. As DNA, the CDR3 is TGTGCCAGCAGCTTCAGGACAGGGGGGGAAAAACTGTTTTTT. Its translation: CASSFRTGGEKLFF.